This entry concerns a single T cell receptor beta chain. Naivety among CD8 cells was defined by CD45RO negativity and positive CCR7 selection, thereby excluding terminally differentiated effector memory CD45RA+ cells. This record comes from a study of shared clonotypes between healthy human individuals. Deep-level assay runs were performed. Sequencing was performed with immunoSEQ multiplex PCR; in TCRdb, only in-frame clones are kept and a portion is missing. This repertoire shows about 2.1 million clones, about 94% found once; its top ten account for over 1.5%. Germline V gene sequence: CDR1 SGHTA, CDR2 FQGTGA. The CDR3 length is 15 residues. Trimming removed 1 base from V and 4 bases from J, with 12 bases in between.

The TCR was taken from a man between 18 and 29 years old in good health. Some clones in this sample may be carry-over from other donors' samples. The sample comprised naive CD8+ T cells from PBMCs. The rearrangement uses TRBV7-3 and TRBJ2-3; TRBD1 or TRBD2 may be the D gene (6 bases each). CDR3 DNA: TGTGCCAGCAGCTTAATCGGGGGCGCATCAGATACGCAGTATTTT. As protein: CASSLIGGASDTQYF.